These 28 T cell receptor beta chains came from one sample sequenced in a study of T-cell memory formation after mild COVID-19 (dated by TCRdb to 2020 to 2022). Libraries were made using 5' RACE. Sequencing instrument: Illumina NovaSeq 6000. In TCRdb, the public reads were trimmed at Q25 with fastp and aligned with MiXCR, with productive beta chains retained. A single entry per CDR3 protein holds the most common genes and DNA from its merged rows. The sample yields about 350,000 distinct CDR3 sequences; approximately 13% were counted once. 22% of the sample rests with the top ten. Input material: PBMCs or a T cell subset sorted from them (not recorded which). These receptors all come from a man younger than 35 who had mild COVID-19 (a few samples of this study predate the infection). The sample titles of this study are shuffled in the database, so cell type and time point are left out; the donor was told from shared clones.

The genes are TRBV7-3 and TRBJ2-4; TRBD1 aligns across 7 bases. Germline CDR1 and CDR2: SGHTA and FQGTGA. The CDR3 is made up of 13 amino acids. V lost 4 bases and J lost 9; bases outside the gene matches: 6. The CDR3 spells CASSSWDSSIQYF. The CDR3 DNA reads as TGTGCCAGCAGCTCGTGGGACAGTTCCATTCAGTACTTC.

This clonotype was found a few times. The genes are TRBV4-3 and TRBJ2-2; TRBD2 is a possible D gene (5 bases). V lost 4 bases and J 5 bases, leaving 8 bases between the germline ends. CDR1 and CDR2 from the germline V gene are LGHNA and YSLEER. The CDR3 has 13 residues. As DNA, the CDR3 is TGCGCCAGCAGCCCGATAGCGACCGGGGAGCTGTTTTTT. Amino acid sequence: CASSPIATGELFF.

Only a few counts were recorded for this clonotype. The chain is built from TRBV12-3 or TRBV12-4 and TRBJ2-7; D is ambiguous. Trimming stripped 5 bases from V and 2 bases from J, with 7 bases between. CDR3 length: 12 residues. The CDR3 sequence: CASSRMTYEQYF. The CDR3 nucleotides read TGTGCCAGCAGTCGTATGACCTACGAGCAGTACTTC.

Many counts were recorded for this clonotype. V usage is TRBV5-1 and J usage is TRBJ1-1, with D unresolved. The germline CDR1 and CDR2 sequences are SGHRS and YFSETQ. Trimming pared 6 bases from V and 3 bases from J, leaving 6 bases between. The CDR3 sequence is 11 residues long. This CDR3 reads CASKRDTEAFF. CDR3 nucleotide sequence: TGCGCCAGCAAGAGGGACACTGAAGCTTTCTTT.

The chain joins TRBV5-1 to TRBJ2-7; D may be TRBD1 or TRBD2 (5 bases each). From germline, CDR1 is SGHRS and CDR2 YFSETQ. The CDR3 runs to 14 residues. The V end was cut by 5 bases, the J end by 0 bases, with 12 bases between. Here the CDR3 reads CASRTGTGSYEQYF. CDR3 sequence (DNA): TGCGCCAGCAGAACCGGGACCGGCTCCTACGAGCAGTACTTC.

This clonotype was seen a handful of times. V and J are TRBV10-3 and TRBJ1-1; D ambiguous. The germline V gene has CDR1 ENHRY and CDR2 SYGVKD. CDR3 size: 13 residues. V dropped 4 bases and J dropped 3 bases, with 9 bases sitting between them. CDR3 sequence reads: CAISGKLDTEAFF. CDR3 in DNA: TGTGCCATCAGTGGGAAGCTTGACACTGAAGCTTTCTTT.

This clonotype occurred many times. This chain joins TRBV4-1 and TRBJ2-1; 11 nucleotides line up with TRBD2. V gave up 4 bases and J gave up 7 bases; unmatched junction bases: 12. This CDR3 comprises 17 residues. CDR1 and CDR2 from the germline V gene are MGHRA and YSYEKL. CDR3 nucleotides: TGCGCCAGCAGCCGAGGGGGACTAGCGGCCCTAGGTAATGAGCAGTTCTTC. Translation: CASSRGGLAALGNEQFF.

In this sample, this clonotype turned up a few times. The chain is built from TRBV7-3 and TRBJ2-3; D possibly corresponds to TRBD2 (7 bases). Trimming shortened V by 5 bases and J by 0 bases, and 18 bases separated the two germline ends. There are 17 residues in the CDR3. The V gene's germline CDR1 is SGHTA and CDR2 FQGTGA. The CDR3 nucleotides are TGTGCCAGCAGCCCAATCGGGGGGCCCACTAGCACAGATACGCAGTATTTT. It encodes CASSPIGGPTSTDTQYF. The variable domain in full, with the rest retrieved from reference TRBV7-3 and TRBJ2-3, is GAGVSQTPSNKVTEKGKYVELRCDPISGHTALYWYRQSLGQGPEFLIYFQGTGAADDSGLPNDRFFAVRPEGSVSTLKIQRTERGDSAVYLCASSPIGGPTSTDTQYFGPGTRLTVL.

This chain joins TRBV12-3 or TRBV12-4 and TRBJ1-1; D not certain. The CDR3 runs to 14 residues. Trimming removed 0 bases at V and 4 bases at J, with 9 bases between. The CDR3 nucleotides read TGTGCCAGCAGTTTAGCAGGTACTAGCACTGAAGCTTTCTTT. Its translation: CASSLAGTSTEAFF.

The chain links TRBV20-1 to TRBJ1-3; D is undetermined. Per the germline V gene, CDR1 is DFQATT and CDR2 is SNEGSKA (reference sequence). This CDR3 is 12 amino acids long. Deletions cut 8 bases from V and 6 bases from J, with 14 bases between. This chain's CDR3 is CSPNSEKNTIYF. CDR3 sequence (DNA): TGCAGTCCGAACAGTGAAAAAAACACCATATATTTT.

With respect to this clonotype: This may be a read error: a much more frequent sequence differs by one nucleotide. The chain combines TRBV2 with TRBJ2-3; D not certain. V was cut by 6 bases and J by 4 bases, with 5 bases left in between. Germline-derived CDR1 and CDR2 are SNHLY and FYNNEI. The CDR3 is 11 amino acids. DNA for the CDR3: TGTGCCAGCAGCTACGCAGATACGCAGTATTTT. Translating it yields CASSYADTQYF.

The chain recombines TRBV29-1 with TRBJ1-1; 12 positions match TRBD1. Per germline, CDR1 SQVTM and CDR2 ANQGSEA. Germline trimming cut 5 bases from V and 5 bases from J; bases unmatched to any gene: 12. This CDR3 has 16 residues. The CDR3 loop reads CSVSHPGQGAGTEAFF. In DNA form, the CDR3 reads TGCAGCGTTTCTCATCCGGGACAGGGGGCAGGGACTGAAGCTTTCTTT. The complete variable domain, with remaining parts taken from reference TRBV29-1 and TRBJ1-1, reads SAVISQKPSRDICQRGTSLTIQCQVDSQVTMMFWYRQQPGQSLTLIATANQGSEATYESGFVIDKFPISRPNLTFSTLTVSNMSPEDSSIYLCSVSHPGQGAGTEAFFGQGTRLTVV.

The chain links TRBV3-1 to TRBJ2-1, with 7 positions matching TRBD2. Unmatched junction bases numbered 6, after V lost 4 bases and J lost 9 bases. Germline V gene data show CDR1 as LGHDT and CDR2 as YNNKEL (reference sequence). The CDR3 runs 13 residues. The DNA for the CDR3 is TGTGCCAGCAGCCTAGGACTAGGGGTTGAGCAGTTCTTC. Residues: CASSLGLGVEQFF.

V gene TRBV2 combines with J gene TRBJ1-3, with a possible D match to TRBD1 (6 bases). The CDR3 spans 13 residues. Trimming took off 10 bases at V and 3 bases at J, with 13 bases between the two ends. CDR1 SNHLY and CDR2 FYNNEI come from the germline V gene. The CDR3 DNA reads TGTGCCATCCGCACAGGGTTTGGAAACACCATATATTTT. Encoded protein: CAIRTGFGNTIYF.

This clonotype was detected only a few times. This chain links TRBV20-1 with TRBJ1-1; 7 bases line up with TRBD1. The CDR3 totals 11 residues. CDR1 is DFQATT, CDR2 SNEGSKA, per germline (reference sequence). In nucleotides, the CDR3 is TGCAGCCAACAGGGGAGCACTGAAGCTTTCTTT. Translating it yields CSQQGSTEAFF.

The genes are TRBV4-3 and TRBJ2-7; D is uncertain. The CDR3 runs 16 residues. V shed 0 bases and J shed 2 bases, with 14 bases lying between them. Germline V gene lookup returns CDR1 LGHNA and CDR2 YSLEER. CDR3 sequence: CASSQEVGLVPYEQYF. The CDR3, as DNA: TGCGCCAGCAGCCAAGAAGTGGGCCTAGTACCCTACGAGCAGTACTTC.

J is TRBJ2-5 and V is TRBV7-2, with D tentatively TRBD1 or TRBD2 (5 bases each). V lost 5 bases and J 7 bases, leaving 20 bases between the germline ends. In germline, CDR1 is SGHTA, CDR2 FQGNSA. The CDR3 sequence is 15 residues long. The CDR3 reads CASSTSGTNGGTQYF. The CDR3 DNA sequence: TGTGCCAGCAGCACCTCCGGGACCAATGGGGGGACCCAGTACTTC.

The V call is TRBV28, the J call TRBJ2-3; D is unclear. V gave up 6 bases and J gave up 6 bases, with 10 bases separating them. The CDR3 has 12 residues. CDR1 is MDHEN, CDR2 SYDVKM, per germline. The CDR3: CASRHNIDTQYF. DNA for the CDR3: TGTGCCAGCAGACACAATATTGATACGCAGTATTTT.

This clonotype was picked up a small number of times. This rearrangement joins TRBV9 to TRBJ1-3, with D uncertain. The CDR3 is made up of 15 amino acids. Between the trimmed V and J ends, which lost 4 bases and 8 bases, there was a span of 19 bases. Per the germline V gene, CDR1 is SGDLS and CDR2 is YYNGEE. The CDR3 coding sequence is TGTGCCAGCAGCCCCCCGGCGGGGAACGTGGACACCATATATTTT. This encodes CASSPPAGNVDTIYF. Using reference TRBV9 and TRBJ1-3 for the parts outside the CDR3, the full variable domain is DSGVTQTPKHLITATGQRVTLRCSPRSGDLSVYWYQQSLDQGLQFLIQYYNGEERAKGNILERFSAQQFPDLHSELNLSSLELGDSALYFCASSPPAGNVDTIYFGEGSWLTVV.

In this sample, this clonotype turned up a few times. V gene TRBV7-9 combines with J gene TRBJ2-5, with D possibly being TRBD1 or TRBD2 (6 bases each). Trimming pared 3 bases from V and 5 bases from J, leaving 13 bases between. CDR3 length equals 14 residues. The germline V gene encodes CDR1 SEHNR and CDR2 FQNEAQ (reference sequence). The CDR3 DNA follows: TGTGCCAGCAGCTTCGAGGAGGGGGTCGAGACCCAGTACTTC. Its protein product is CASSFEEGVETQYF. The whole variable domain, remainder taken from reference TRBV7-9 and TRBJ2-5, is DTGVSQNPRHKITKRGQNVTFRCDPISEHNRLYWYRQTLGQGPEFLTYFQNEAQLEKSRLLSDRFSAERPKGSFSTLEIQRTEQGDSAMYLCASSFEEGVETQYFGPGTRLLVL.

This clonotype was seen many times. The chain has TRBV24-1 and TRBJ1-1, with D perhaps TRBD1 (5 bases). Germline CDR1 reads KGHDR; CDR2 reads SFDVKD. Deletions cut 3 bases from V and 10 bases from J, with 11 bases between. The CDR3 has 12 amino acids. Written as DNA, the CDR3 is TGTGCCACCAGTGATAAATGGGGGTCAGCTTTCTTT. Amino acids: CATSDKWGSAFF.

CDR3 DNA: TGCGCCAGCTTCAACGGGCCAAACTCTGGAAACACCATATATTTT. Its protein product is CASFNGPNSGNTIYF. The rearrangement joins TRBV5-1 to TRBJ1-3; no firm D call. The CDR3 totals 15 residues. Germline-derived CDR1 and CDR2 are SGHRS and YFSETQ. V lost 7 bases to trimming and J lost 0 bases, with 14 bases between them. The variable domain in full, completed from reference TRBV5-1 and TRBJ1-3, reads KAGVTQTPRYLIKTRGQQVTLSCSPISGHRSVSWYQQTPGQGLQFLFEYFSETQRNKGNFPGRFSGRQFSNSRSEMNVSTLELGDSALYLCASFNGPNSGNTIYFGEGSWLTVV.

This sequence joins TRBV4-2 and TRBJ2-1, with 8 bases aligning to TRBD1. This CDR3 region has 12 residues. Germline CDR1 reads LGHNA; CDR2 reads YNFKEQ. V shed 4 bases and J 10 bases; nucleotides not matched to a gene: 3. The CDR3 DNA reads as TGTGCCAGCAGCCCCCGGGACAGGGAGCAGTTCTTC. It encodes CASSPRDREQFF.

This clonotype was seen many times. The V call is TRBV4-1, the J call TRBJ1-1; D not resolved. The CDR3 is 13 residues long. The germline gives CDR1 MGHRA, CDR2 YSYEKL. Trimming took off 1 base at V and 11 bases at J, with 14 bases between the two ends. In nucleotides, the CDR3 is TGCGCCAGCAGCCAAGTAGAAGTCGCGGCCGCTTTCTTT. Its translation: CASSQVEVAAAFF.

This clonotype has ten or more counts. This sequence joins TRBV6-2 or TRBV6-3 and TRBJ2-1, with D possibly being TRBD2 (6 bases). The V end was cut by 8 bases, the J end by 0 bases, with 11 bases between. The CDR3 length is 14 residues. Germline V gene data show CDR1 as MNHEY and CDR2 as SVGEGT. Written as DNA, the CDR3 is TGTGCCAGCGGACTATCCATCTCCTACAATGAGCAGTTCTTC. Residues: CASGLSISYNEQFF.

The chain is built from TRBV5-4 and TRBJ1-2; D uncertain. The CDR3 extends over 13 amino acids. The V gene's germline CDR1 is SGHNT and CDR2 YYREEE (reference sequence). V gave up 5 bases and J gave up 2 bases, with 10 bases separating them. The CDR3 nucleotides read TGTGCCAGCAGACTCCAGGTGAACTATGGCTACACCTTC. Protein product: CASRLQVNYGYTF.

The V gene is TRBV18, the J gene TRBJ2-1, with 10 bases lining up with TRBD1. The CDR3 spans 16 residues. Germline-derived CDR1 and CDR2 are KGHSH and LQKENI. Trimming removed 5 bases from V and 12 bases from J; junction bases left unmatched: 16. The CDR3 sequence: CASSNRDRGAPEGQFF. DNA for the CDR3: TGTGCCAGCTCAAACCGGGACAGGGGCGCCCCTGAGGGGCAGTTCTTC.

The gene calls are TRBV9 and TRBJ2-5; a possible D gene is TRBD1 (6 bases). The CDR3 totals 14 residues. V dropped 3 bases and J dropped 3 bases, with 12 bases sitting between them. Germline assignment: CDR1 SGDLS and CDR2 YYNGEE. In nucleotides, the CDR3 is TGTGCCAGCAGCGCGGGACAAATTAAAGAGACCCAGTACTTC. Its translation: CASSAGQIKETQYF.